Each of the 6 T cell receptor beta chains below was sequenced from the same sample in a study of T cell changes during pregnancy in multiple sclerosis. Assay used: immunoSEQ multiplex PCR; TCRdb lists only in-frame clones, some missing. The sample holds about 96,000 clones, 92% seen once. The sequenced sample was peripheral blood, obtained in the first trimester of pregnancy. The receptors here all came from a female donor with multiple sclerosis, enrolled in a pregnancy study.

The table lists this clone with a count of one. In nucleotides, the CDR3 is TGTGCCAGCAGCGTATTAAGCGGAACCCAGTTCTTC. This sequence encodes CASSVLSGTQFF. This chain connects TRBV9 to TRBJ2-1, with TRBD2 as a possible D gene (5 bases). V dropped 1 base and J dropped 13 bases, with 12 bases sitting between them. The CDR3 runs to 12 residues. Germline values: CDR1 SGDLS, CDR2 YYNGEE.

The chain recombines TRBV7-8 with TRBJ1-2; 9 bases are shared with TRBD1. Germline V CDR1 and CDR2: SGHVS, FQNEAQ. With 4 bases clipped from V and 7 bases from J, the junction kept 13 bases outside the gene matches. There are 16 residues in the CDR3. The CDR3 loop is CASSYDRTGALGGYTF. The CDR3 nucleotides read TGTGCCAGCAGCTACGACAGGACAGGGGCCCTTGGTGGCTACACCTTC. Based on the CDR3 plus reference TRBV7-8 and TRBJ1-2, the full variable domain is GAGVSQSPRYKVAKRGQDVALRCDPISGHVSLFWYQQALGQGPEFLTYFQNEAQLDKSGLPSDRFFAERPEGSVSTLKIQRTQQEDSAVYLCASSYDRTGALGGYTFGSGTRLTVV.

The V call is TRBV29-1, the J call TRBJ1-1; no clear D gene. Germline CDR1 SQVTM, CDR2 ANQGSEA. Trimming stripped 2 bases from V and 1 base from J, with 23 bases between. The length of the CDR3 is 18 residues. CDR3 region: CSVESILAGRKGNTEAFF. The CDR3 region has the DNA TGCAGCGTTGAAAGCATTCTAGCGGGCAGGAAGGGGAACACTGAAGCTTTCTTT.

This chain links TRBV28 with TRBJ2-7; perhaps TRBD2 as D (6 bases). Germline loops: CDR1 MDHEN, CDR2 SYDVKM. The V and J ends lost 7 bases and 3 bases respectively, with 13 bases between them. The CDR3 totals 13 residues. The CDR3 spells CASTAADYYEQYF. The CDR3 region has the DNA TGTGCCAGCACTGCCGCGGACTACTACGAGCAGTACTTC.

This chain connects TRBV27 to TRBJ2-7, with 8 bases matching TRBD1. The CDR3 is made up of 13 amino acids. The ends lost 8 bases at V and 2 bases at J; junction bases unmatched: 5. The V gene's germline CDR1 is MNHEY and CDR2 SMNVEV (reference sequence). CDR3 residues: CASADREPYEQYF. CDR3 bases: TGTGCCAGCGCGGACAGGGAGCCCTACGAGCAGTACTTC.

The chain recombines TRBV6-6 with TRBJ2-5, with 8 bases identical to TRBD1. In germline, CDR1 is MNHNY, CDR2 SVGAGI (reference sequence). CDR3 size: 14 residues. The trim removed 11 bases at V and 0 bases at J, leaving 8 bases unmatched. The CDR3 here is CAGWTGRYQETQYF. For the CDR3, the DNA is TGTGCCGGATGGACAGGGAGGTACCAAGAGACCCAGTACTTC.